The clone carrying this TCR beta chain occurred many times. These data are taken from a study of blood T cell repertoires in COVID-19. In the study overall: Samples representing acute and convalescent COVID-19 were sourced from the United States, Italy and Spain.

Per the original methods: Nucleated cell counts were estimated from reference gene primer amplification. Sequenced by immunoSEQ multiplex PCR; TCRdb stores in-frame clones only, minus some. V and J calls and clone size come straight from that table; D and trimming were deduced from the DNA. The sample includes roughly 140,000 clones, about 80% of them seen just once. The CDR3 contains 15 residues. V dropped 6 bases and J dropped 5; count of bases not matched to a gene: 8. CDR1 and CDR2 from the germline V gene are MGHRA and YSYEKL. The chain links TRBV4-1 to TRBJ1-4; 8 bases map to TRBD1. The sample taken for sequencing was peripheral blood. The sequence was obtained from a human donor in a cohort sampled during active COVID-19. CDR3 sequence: CASSLPGQANEKLFF. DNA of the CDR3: TGCGCCAGCAGTTTACCGGGACAGGCGAATGAAAAACTGTTTTTT.